A single T cell receptor (beta chain) is shown here with its context. The antigen is not known. The source of the sample is a study of T cell responses to AZD1222 COVID-19 vaccine. Whole-study results and caveats: Unmutated variant regions are reportedly the target of nearly half of TCRs that are spike-specific. Females made up more of the donors, who were largely white British, and clonal diversity may have come out too low. Elevations in Spike-specific TCR breadth and depth followed administration of two AZD1222 doses.

Sequencing used immunoSEQ multiplex PCR; TCRdb keeps in-frame clones, though not all of them. This table holds approximately 190,000 clones, 80% to 95% found once. Pooled samples include second doses given at about 4 or 12 weeks. The V segment lost 0 bases and the J segment 9 bases; nucleotides outside the gene matches: 8. The germline CDR1 and CDR2 sequences are MGHRA and YSYEKL. The CDR3 has 15 amino acids. The chain uses TRBV4-1 and TRBJ2-4; 7 positions agree with TRBD2. Sequencing used peripheral blood, obtained 28 days after the second AZD1222 dose. This TCR came from an adult who received the AZD1222 COVID-19 vaccine. The CDR3: CASSQERLAPAIQYF. The DNA of the CDR3 is TGCGCCAGCAGCCAAGAAAGACTAGCCCCCGCCATTCAGTACTTC.